Included here is one T cell receptor (beta chain) sequence, with context. Some clones are missing from TCRdb's copy, which holds only in-frame ones; the method was immunoSEQ multiplex PCR. The top ten clones hold 0.6% of a sample with around 450,000 clones, 90% of them seen once. Participant ages covered about 18 to 95 years across about two dozen US areas. The recovered donors of Cohort 3 showed two negative PCRs, clearance, or symptom resolution. CDR3 size: 15 residues. V lost 5 bases, J lost 2 bases, and 13 bases lay in between. Germline V gives CDR1 SGHVS, CDR2 FQNEAQ. The sample comes from a study of blood T cell repertoires in COVID-19. About the study: Italy, Spain and the United States were the sources of the convalescent and acute COVID-19 samples.

This sequence was found in a man aged 18 to 30 who had recovered from COVID-19. Sequenced input: PBMCs or T cells enriched from blood (not recorded which). The chain carries TRBV7-8 and TRBJ1-5; D may be TRBD1 (6 bases). The CDR3 loop reads CASSTRTEGNQPQHF. As DNA, the CDR3 is TGTGCCAGCAGCACGAGGACAGAGGGCAATCAGCCCCAGCATTTT.